This T cell receptor beta chain comes out of a study of Graves' ophthalmopathy and Graves' hyperthyroidism (dated by TCRdb to the late 2010s). With respect to the entire study: Peripheral blood was collected at initial diagnosis, prior to any treatment. TCR beta repertoire signatures were used to distinguish Graves' ophthalmopathy from Graves' hyperthyroidism and to predict progression to ophthalmopathy. In total, 135 blood samples were TCR-sequenced: fewer than 50 ophthalmopathy, under 80 hyperthyroidism and approximately 17 hyperthyroidism-to-ophthalmopathy patients. To explore V-J signatures that distinguish ophthalmopathy from hyperthyroidism, a discovery set of roughly 98 patients was enrolled, made up of around 44 with ophthalmopathy and around 60 with stable hyperthyroidism. An independent validation cohort comprised fewer than 20 hyperthyroidism patients and roughly 15 patients who later progressed from hyperthyroidism to ophthalmopathy. In a handful of hyperthyroidism patients, the T-cell repertoire of thyroid tissue was compared with the T-cell repertoire of blood. Following sampling, methimazole starting at 30 mg daily was administered to hyperthyroidism patients, and high-dose intravenous methylprednisolone was administered to ophthalmopathy patients. For training and testing, the 100 or so patients in the discovery cohort were randomly divided in a 7:3 ratio.

The ophthalmopathy patients had moderately to severely active disease, with a Clinical Activity Score of 3 or higher, a NOSPECS grade of 4 or higher, and a disease duration of less than 3 months. Anyone with other autoimmune diseases, uncontrolled infections, pregnancy or lactation was excluded from the study. Diagnosis relied on clinical symptoms, serum thyroxine, TRAb, thyroid ultrasound and orbital computed tomography. Using Ficoll-Paque density gradient centrifugation, PBMCs were isolated from 8.5 to 10 ml of fresh peripheral blood. Total RNA was extracted using Trizol reagent, and RNA quality was checked on an Agilent 2100 Bioanalyzer. The V end gives up 3 bases and the J end 8 bases, leaving 12 bases in the junction not matched to a gene. The CDR3 runs 15 amino acids, cysteine and phenylalanine included. The DNA shown is the 45-base CDR3, in frame from base 1. CDR1 and CDR2, per the germline V gene, are KGHSH and LQKENI.

For repertoire sequencing, TCR beta CDR3 regions were amplified from RNA transcripts. HTBI primers and the Qiagen OneStep RT-PCR kit were used in a first-round RT-PCR, which was followed by a second-round multiplex PCR, size selection and purification. Libraries were sequenced on an Illumina HiSeq2000 using paired-end 100 bp reads. In the paper's pipeline: SOAPnuke was used to process the reads, removing any read that contained adapters or uncalled bases, had a mean Phred below 15, or lacked an exact match to the constant primer or identifier. COPE v1.2.5 was used to merge the high-quality paired reads. Clonotypes were defined as unique nucleotide sequences and were aligned to IMGT TRB V, D and J references using MiTCR v1.1. The analysis was limited to V-J combinations with a frequency above 0.0001, which together covered around 99% of the repertoires. For each V-J combination, a TCR clonal expansion and chaos score was defined as F50 clonal expansion divided by the chaos observed in the TCRdist matrix. Welch's t-statistics and random forest were used to reduce features to about a dozen V-J combinations, which were fed into a naive Bayes classifier. The similarity between thyroid and blood repertoires was quantified using the Morisita-Horn index. TCRdb reanalyzed the raw reads on its own, using fastp at Q25 for trimming and MiXCR for clone calling, and kept in-frame beta chains. Here each entry gathers all rows of one CDR3 protein and keeps the most common genes and DNA. The V and J calls here are based on TCRdb, not the publication. Across this sample there are almost 400,000 distinct CDR3 sequences, with 18% seen only once. The ten biggest clones cover about 1.6% of the sample.

In this sample, this clonotype turned up many times. Its binding antigen is unknown. Qualities for individual bases were not recorded, and no much larger clone is one base off. Paper-wide results and their limitations: Ophthalmopathy was separated from stable hyperthyroidism by the 13-signature model with about 85% sensitivity and 81.08% specificity in cross-validation and with 80%/75% in the test set. In validation, the model predicted ophthalmopathy progression with about 70% sensitivity and roughly 78% specificity; 12 predicted patients were CT-confirmed with GO in a median of roughly 6.8 months. No statistical method was used to set the sample size in advance, and the investigators knew which group each participant was assigned to. Most expanded thyroid clonotypes with frequency above 0.001 were also detected in blood, suggesting blood repertoires may reflect the thyroid immune response.

The sample was peripheral blood. This TCR was recovered from a woman younger than 30 with Graves' ophthalmopathy. Donor details come from another sample of the same person, matched by shared clones. Recombination linked TRBV18 to TRBJ1-2, with 7 bases matching TRBD1. CDR3 sequence: CASSPTGDRASGYTF. At the DNA level, the sequence is TGTGCCAGCTCACCCACCGGTGACAGGGCGTCAGGCTACACCTTC.